Listed here is a single TCR beta chain. The record originates from a study of blood T cells in healthy people across ages. This CDR3 has 14 amino acids. From germline, CDR1 is MNHEY and CDR2 SMNVEV (reference sequence). Trimming pared 3 bases from V and 6 bases from J, leaving 14 bases between. A second PCR, run for about 7 to 12 cycles, used a sample-barcoded 5' primer plus a J-beta primer mix. TCRdb passed the 5' RACE reads through MiXCR, listing each CDR3 protein once. The data show more than 1.4 million distinct CDR3 sequences, roughly 40% seen once. The sequence came from a woman between 18 and 29 years old in good health. The rearrangement joins TRBV27 to TRBJ1-1; possibly TRBD1 for D (5 bases). Sequenced input: blood. Written as DNA, the CDR3 is TGTGCCAGCAGTTTCGGGGCAGCTAACGCTGAAGCTTTCTTT. It is translated as CASSFGAANAEAFF.